These 31 T cell receptor beta chains share one sample of origin, sequenced in a study of T cell repertoires in cytomegalovirus infection. TCRdb reprocessed the reads via MiXCR and lists one record per CDR3 protein. The sample yields 400,000 to 550,000 distinct CDR3 sequences, approximately 11% seen once. Sequenced: PBMCs. The receptors shown here come from a human donor in good health (CMV status not recorded). Some clones in this sample may be carry-over from other donors' samples.

This clonotype was counted at least ten times. This rearrangement joins TRBV7-3 to TRBJ2-5, with 10 bases that match TRBD1. This CDR3 comprises 15 residues. Germline CDR1 and CDR2: SGHTA and FQGTGA. V shed 4 bases and J 3 bases; nucleotides not matched to a gene: 5. The CDR3 here is CASSSIGTGEETQYF. CDR3 DNA sequence: TGTGCCAGCAGCTCTATAGGGACAGGGGAAGAGACCCAGTACTTC.

This clonotype was detected ten times or more. The V and J genes are TRBV19 and TRBJ1-5; no clear D gene. The CDR3 spans 14 residues. Trimming shortened V by 3 bases and J by 0 bases, and 6 bases separated the two germline ends. Germline lookup yields CDR1 LNHDA and CDR2 SQIVND (reference sequence). The CDR3 is CASSIEGSNQPQHF. The DNA for the CDR3 is TGTGCCAGTAGTATCGAGGGTAGCAATCAGCCCCAGCATTTT. The full variable domain, in which reference TRBV19 and TRBJ1-5 provide the parts outside the CDR3, is DGGITQSPKYLFRKEGQNVTLSCEQNLNHDAMYWYRQDPGQGLRLIYYSQIVNDFQKGDIAEGYSVSREKKESFPLTVTSAQKNPTAFYLCASSIEGSNQPQHFGDGTRLSIL.

This chain uses TRBV7-6 with TRBJ1-2; 9 bases fit TRBD1. V shed 5 bases, J shed 6 bases, and the junction held 7 bases outside the gene matches. The germline CDR1 and CDR2 sequences are SGHVS and FNYEAQ. CDR3 size: 14 residues. The CDR3 nucleotides are TGTGCCAGCAGCCCTACAGGGGGCTCGGATGGCTACACCTTC. Its protein is CASSPTGGSDGYTF.

This clonotype was seen many times. The J gene is TRBJ2-7, the V gene TRBV28; 8 positions match TRBD1. CDR3 length equals 15 residues. Trimming removed 5 bases from V and 4 bases from J; junction bases left unmatched: 10. Germline lookup yields CDR1 MDHEN and CDR2 SYDVKM. The CDR3, as DNA: TGTGCCAGCAGTCGGACAGGGACCCTTCTTTACGAGCAGTACTTC. Protein product: CASSRTGTLLYEQYF.

This clonotype was detected ten times or more. Here the CDR3 reads CSVVSRDTQYF. CDR3 bases: TGCAGCGTTGTCTCGAGGGATACGCAGTATTTT. V usage is TRBV29-1 and J usage is TRBJ2-3; D not resolved. This CDR3 is built from 11 residues. Trimming pared 4 bases from V and 6 bases from J, leaving 8 bases between. Germline values: CDR1 SQVTM, CDR2 ANQGSEA.

This clonotype was observed once. This chain links TRBV20-1 with TRBJ1-1, with 7 bases aligning to TRBD1. The germline CDR1 and CDR2 sequences are DFQATT and SNEGSKA (reference sequence). V trimming: 8 bases; J trimming: 5 bases; junction bases outside the gene matches: 5. There are 11 residues in the CDR3. The CDR3 coding sequence is TGCAGTTACAGGGGAAGAACTGAAGCTTTCTTT. Its protein product is CSYRGRTEAFF.

The CDR3 region is CASYSYRGQDTGELFF. The DNA of the CDR3 is TGTGCCAGCTATAGTTACAGGGGGCAAGACACCGGGGAGCTGTTTTTT. The chain uses TRBV25-1 and TRBJ2-2, with 9 bases identical to TRBD1. CDR1 and CDR2 (germline): MGHDK, SYGVNS. There are 16 residues in the CDR3. V shed 8 bases, J shed 3 bases, and the junction held 10 bases outside the gene matches.

The table lists this clonotype with a few counts. The rearrangement uses TRBV27 and TRBJ1-2; a weak D match, TRBD1 (6 bases). V was pared by 0 bases and J by 4 bases, with 18 bases between. There are 17 residues in the CDR3. The germline V gene encodes CDR1 MNHEY and CDR2 SMNVEV (reference sequence). CDR3 DNA sequence: TGTGCCAGCAGTTTATCTGGGAGTACAGGGCTAATCTATGGCTACACCTTC. Translation gives CASSLSGSTGLIYGYTF.

This clonotype occurred many times. V is TRBV6-1 and J is TRBJ1-5; D gene ambiguous. V gave up 6 bases and J gave up 0 bases, with 6 bases separating them. CDR3 size: 13 residues. Germline V lookup: CDR1 MNHNS, CDR2 SASEGT. CDR3 sequence: CASRANSNQPQHF. CDR3 in DNA: TGTGCCAGCAGGGCCAATAGCAATCAGCCCCAGCATTTT.

This clonotype was counted ten times or more. In DNA, the CDR3 is TGTGCCAGCAGCTTAGAGGGCGGACTAGCGGGCGGGGAGCTGTTTTTT. Its translation: CASSLEGGLAGGELFF. J is TRBJ2-2 and V is TRBV7-2, with 11 bases fitting TRBD2. The CDR3 consists of 16 residues. CDR1 and CDR2 from the germline V gene are SGHTA and FQGNSA. After removal of 1 base from V and 7 bases from J, the junction contained 5 bases not matched to a gene.

This clonotype has a count of ten or more. The chain employs TRBV12-5 and TRBJ1-2; weak D call: TRBD1 (6 bases). V lost 5 bases and J lost 3, with 16 bases in between. The CDR3 spans 15 residues. Germline loops: CDR1 LGHNT, CDR2 FRNRAP. Written as DNA, the CDR3 is TGTGCTAGTGGTCCTCCGGCGGCAGGGGACTATGGCTACACCTTC. Protein sequence: CASGPPAAGDYGYTF.

Worth noting for this clonotype: A much larger clone sits a single nucleotide away, making a read error possible. The genes are TRBV20-1 and TRBJ2-5, with D perhaps matching TRBD2 (6 bases). This CDR3 comprises 14 residues. Germline values: CDR1 DFQATT, CDR2 SNEGSKA (reference sequence). The V and J ends lost 1 base and 2 bases respectively, with 11 bases between them. The CDR3 DNA is TGCAGTGCTAGAGGTGGAGGGCTGCAAGAGACCCAGTACTTC. Translating gives CSARGGGLQETQYF.

This clonotype has just a few counts. The chain has TRBV28 and TRBJ1-6; D is possibly TRBD1 (6 bases). This CDR3 comprises 15 residues. Germline V lookup: CDR1 MDHEN, CDR2 SYDVKM. The V end lost 8 bases, the J end lost 13 bases, and 24 bases lay between the germline ends. CDR3 nucleotide sequence: TGTGCCAGCCGAACCCTGGTTCAGGGGAAGACCCCCCTCCACTTT. Its protein is CASRTLVQGKTPLHF.

This clonotype was found many times. The chain couples TRBV7-8 to TRBJ1-6; TRBD1 might be the D (5 bases). The CDR3 runs 16 residues. V lost 1 base and J 5 bases, leaving 12 bases between the germline ends. Germline V gene sequence: CDR1 SGHVS, CDR2 FQNEAQ. The CDR3: CASSLVAGRDNSPLHF. CDR3 nucleotides: TGTGCCAGCAGCTTAGTGGCAGGGCGGGATAATTCACCCCTCCACTTT.

CDR3 amino acids: CASTARGGTGELFF. CDR3 nucleotides: TGTGCCAGCACTGCGAGGGGCGGCACCGGGGAGCTGTTTTTT. This chain uses TRBV3-1 with TRBJ2-2, with D perhaps being TRBD1 or TRBD2 (5 bases each). CDR1 LGHDT and CDR2 YNNKEL come from the germline V gene (reference sequence). CDR3 length: 14 amino acids. V was clipped by 7 bases and J by 4 bases, with 13 bases between them.

This clonotype appeared a few times. The gene calls are TRBV19 and TRBJ2-7, with D hard to call. The ends were cut back, 0 bases at V and 5 bases at J, with 8 bases in the middle. The germline V gene encodes CDR1 LNHDA and CDR2 SQIVND (reference sequence). The CDR3 is 13 residues long. CDR3 protein: CASSIEEWNEQYF. CDR3 nucleotides: TGTGCCAGTAGTATAGAAGAATGGAACGAGCAGTACTTC.

This clonotype was counted many times. The chain combines TRBV12-3 or TRBV12-4 with TRBJ1-4; possible D gene TRBD1, 5 bases. The CDR3 totals 17 residues. The ends were cut back, 6 bases at V and 0 bases at J, with 17 bases in the middle. This CDR3 is CASRKKGIPATNEKLFF. Here the CDR3 DNA reads TGTGCCAGCAGAAAGAAGGGGATCCCGGCAACTAATGAAAAACTGTTTTTT.

This clonotype has a handful of counts. The rearrangement uses TRBV3-1 and TRBJ2-7, with 13 nucleotides matching TRBD2. From germline, CDR1 is LGHDT and CDR2 YNNKEL (reference sequence). V dropped 5 bases and J dropped 8; count of bases not matched to a gene: 6. This CDR3 is 14 amino acids long. CDR3 DNA: TGTGCCAGCAGCACCACTAGCGGGGGGGCCAAGCAGTACTTC. As protein: CASSTTSGGAKQYF.

This clonotype was counted at least ten times. The chain joins TRBV6-1 to TRBJ1-2; the D is unclear. The CDR3 sequence is 12 residues long. CDR1 is MNHNS, CDR2 SASEGT, per germline. Trimming took off 6 bases at V and 3 bases at J, with 8 bases between the two ends. The CDR3 region has the DNA TGTGCCAGCAGGAGCGGTGACTATGGCTACACCTTC. This gives the protein CASRSGDYGYTF.

This clonotype was counted a few times. The chain couples TRBV5-1 to TRBJ2-7; 7 bases line up with TRBD1. The V and J ends lost 4 bases and 5 bases, in that order; junction bases with no gene match: 6. The germline V gene has CDR1 SGHRS and CDR2 YFSETQ. The CDR3 totals 13 residues. CDR3 residues: CASSPDRVDEQYF. The CDR3 bases are TGCGCCAGCAGCCCCGACAGGGTCGACGAGCAGTACTTC.

This clonotype was counted many times. CDR3 in amino acids: CASRQGYEQYF. The CDR3 DNA reads as TGTGCCAGCAGGCAGGGGTACGAGCAGTACTTC. The rearrangement links TRBV12-3 or TRBV12-4 to TRBJ2-7; D possibly corresponds to TRBD1 (6 bases). The length of the CDR3 is 11 residues. Trimming took off 6 bases at V and 4 bases at J, with 7 bases between the two ends.

This clonotype has a handful of counts. The V call is TRBV9, the J call TRBJ1-5; D is possibly TRBD1 (5 bases). The V gene lost 0 bases and the J gene lost 0 bases, with 7 bases spanning the gap. This CDR3 contains 15 residues. Germline assignment: CDR1 SGDLS and CDR2 YYNGEE. The CDR3 DNA reads as TGTGCCAGCAGCGTAGCAGGGAATAGCAATCAGCCCCAGCATTTT. Translation gives CASSVAGNSNQPQHF. The full variable domain, completed using reference TRBV9 and TRBJ1-5, is DSGVTQTPKHLITATGQRVTLRCSPRSGDLSVYWYQQSLDQGLQFLIQYYNGEERAKGNILERFSAQQFPDLHSELNLSSLELGDSALYFCASSVAGNSNQPQHFGDGTRLSIL.

In its sample, this clonotype was seen many times. The chain is built from TRBV4-1 and TRBJ2-7, with D uncertain. CDR1 and CDR2 (germline): MGHRA, YSYEKL. This CDR3 spans 13 amino acids. V lost 0 bases and J 4 bases, leaving 7 bases between the germline ends. As DNA, the CDR3 is TGCGCCAGCAGCCAAGAACGTGGATACGAGCAGTACTTC. Translated: CASSQERGYEQYF.

The V gene is TRBV28, the J gene TRBJ2-7, with TRBD1 matching 7 bases. The CDR3 is 13 amino acids. V lost 6 bases to trimming and J lost 2 bases; unmatched junction nucleotides: 4. Germline lookup yields CDR1 MDHEN and CDR2 SYDVKM. CDR3 in DNA: TGTGCCAGCAGCGACGGACAGGCCTACGAGCAGTACTTC. It codes for CASSDGQAYEQYF.

Turning to this clonotype: Sequence at one end of the junction differs from germline and may be a read error. This chain links TRBV29-1 with TRBJ2-3; possibly TRBD1 or TRBD2 for D (6 bases each). The V gene's germline CDR1 is SQVTM and CDR2 ANQGSEA. The CDR3 consists of 13 residues. The CDR3 nucleotides read TGCAGCGTTCGGGGGCGCAGCACAGGTACGCAGTATTTT. Its protein product is CSVRGRSTGTQYF.

This sequence joins TRBV18 and TRBJ2-3; D gene uncertain. V was trimmed by 0 bases and J by 2 bases, leaving 9 bases between them. Germline CDR1 reads KGHSH; CDR2 reads LQKENI. The CDR3 is 15 amino acids. CDR3: CASSPPSQTTDTQYF. CDR3 DNA: TGTGCCAGCTCACCACCGTCACAGACCACAGATACGCAGTATTTT.

This clonotype was counted between two and nine times. The chain couples TRBV6-5 to TRBJ2-2; D not certain. Germline values: CDR1 MNHEY, CDR2 SVGAGI. The CDR3 spans 12 residues. The V gene lost 6 bases and the J gene lost 6 bases, with 8 bases spanning the gap. CDR3 DNA sequence: TGTGCCAGCAGGCGAAGCGCCGGGGAGCTGTTTTTT. Protein product: CASRRSAGELFF.

This clonotype showed up many times. The rearrangement joins TRBV12-3 or TRBV12-4 to TRBJ2-1; 10 bases align to TRBD2. V shed 6 bases and J 9 bases; nucleotides not matched to a gene: 17. The CDR3 length is 17 residues. CDR3 region: CASSWRVGLAGDGEQFF. Here the CDR3 DNA reads TGTGCCAGCAGCTGGCGTGTAGGGCTAGCGGGAGACGGTGAGCAGTTCTTC.

This chain links TRBV20-1 with TRBJ1-5, with 7 nucleotides matching TRBD1. This CDR3 is 18 amino acids long. V dropped 0 bases and J dropped 0; count of bases not matched to a gene: 11. Germline V gene data show CDR1 as DFQATT and CDR2 as SNEGSKA (reference sequence). The DNA of the CDR3 is TGCAGTGCTAGAGATCTCGGGCAGGGGGTCAATAGCAATCAGCCCCAGCATTTT. This translates into CSARDLGQGVNSNQPQHF.

The sample holds many counts of this clonotype. The chain combines TRBV7-9 with TRBJ2-1; 15 nucleotides agree with TRBD2. The V gene end was trimmed by 0 bases and the J gene end by 2 bases; junction bases not matched to a gene: 14. The length of the CDR3 is 22 residues. Germline V gene sequence: CDR1 SEHNR, CDR2 FQNEAQ (reference sequence). CDR3 sequence reads: CASSLAQGRRTSGRAAYNEQFF. The CDR3 DNA is TGTGCCAGCAGCTTAGCACAGGGGAGGCGGACTAGCGGGAGGGCCGCCTACAATGAGCAGTTCTTC.

The rearrangement uses TRBV20-1 and TRBJ1-5, with unresolved D. Per germline, CDR1 DFQATT and CDR2 SNEGSKA (reference sequence). CDR3 length equals 13 residues. V was trimmed by 6 bases and J by 1 base, leaving 10 bases between them. The CDR3 DNA reads as TGCAGTGCCCTCCCTGAAAGCAATCAGCCCCAGCATTTT. Its translation: CSALPESNQPQHF.